The 32 T cell receptor beta chains listed next were all sequenced from one sample in a study of Ad26.COV2.S vaccination and SARS-CoV-2 variants. Treatment described: roughly 19 received Ad26.COV2.S at low or high dose, single or two shots; several received placebo; per-sample allocation not given. The investigators took samples on day 63 after the first vaccine or placebo injection. TCRdb keeps only in-frame clones here, not all; method: immunoSEQ multiplex PCR. This table holds a few hundred thousand clones, approximately 90% found once. The starting material was peripheral blood, obtained in a trial of Ad26.COV2.S vaccine versus placebo. These TCRs come from a person aged 18-65 years who received the Ad26.COV2.S COVID-19 vaccine or a placebo.

The chain carries TRBV6-6 and TRBJ2-1; D call uncertain. V lost 6 bases, J lost 8 bases, and 11 bases lay in between. The length of the CDR3 is 12 residues. Germline CDR1 is MNHNY and CDR2 is SVGAGI (reference sequence). The CDR3, as DNA: TGTGCCAGCAGCAACAGCCTTGATGAGCAGTTCTTC. Translated, it gives CASSNSLDEQFF.

This rearrangement joins TRBV3-1 (or the pseudogene TRBV3-2) to TRBJ2-1; 10 positions match TRBD2. Trimming took 4 bases from V and 8 from J; bases not matched to a gene: 11. This CDR3 has 16 amino acids. The V gene's germline CDR1 is LGHDT and CDR2 YNNKEL (reference sequence). In DNA, the CDR3 is TGTGCCAGCAGCCCCAGAGCGGGGGGGCCGTGGGATGAGCAGTTCTTC. Translated, it gives CASSPRAGGPWDEQFF.

Concerning this clone: Within the sample, other DNA sequences also encode this same CDR3. The rearrangement joins TRBV28 to TRBJ2-1; no definite D call. The CDR3 extends over 11 amino acids. Germline V CDR1 and CDR2: MDHEN, SYDVKM. V lost 1 base and J lost 7, with 2 bases in between. DNA for the CDR3: TGTGCCAGCAGTTTATATAATGAGCAGTTCTTC. Protein product: CASSLYNEQFF.

The chain combines TRBV18 with TRBJ1-2, with TRBD1 as a possible D gene (5 bases). CDR3 size: 17 residues. Deletions cut 3 bases from V and 0 bases from J, with 17 bases between. Germline V gives CDR1 KGHSH, CDR2 LQKENI. The CDR3, as DNA: TGTGCCAGCTCACCTTACCCCCTACGGGGGTCTAACTATGGCTACACCTTC. This encodes CASSPYPLRGSNYGYTF.

The chain employs TRBV27 and TRBJ2-3; 12 bases align to TRBD2. The CDR3 runs to 18 residues. CDR1 is MNHEY, CDR2 SMNVEV, per germline (reference sequence). The ends lost 4 bases at V and 1 base at J; junction bases unmatched: 9. The CDR3 nucleotides are TGTGCCAGCAGTTCTCCTAGCGGGGGGGCCGCCGGCACAGATACGCAGTATTTT. Amino acids: CASSSPSGGAAGTDTQYF.

This clone appeared a few times. V usage is TRBV13 and J usage is TRBJ2-7; D is unresolved. The germline V and J ends were trimmed by 0 bases and 6 bases, with 9 bases remaining between them. Germline V gives CDR1 PRHDT, CDR2 FYEKMQ (reference sequence). CDR3 length: 13 amino acids. The CDR3 coding sequence is TGTGCCAGCAGCTTAGGTAGAGCAAGCGAGCAGTACTTC. As protein: CASSLGRASEQYF. The full variable domain, with the rest looked up from reference TRBV13 and TRBJ2-7, is AAGVIQSPRHLIKEKRETATLKCYPIPRHDTVYWYQQGPGQDPQFLISFYEKMQSDKGSIPDRFSAQQFSDYHSELNMSSLELGDSALYFCASSLGRASEQYFGPGTRLTVT.

A word on this clone: This CDR3 is also generated by other DNA sequences in the sample. The chain combines TRBV7-2 with TRBJ2-7; D remains ambiguous. With 1 base removed from V and 2 bases from J, the gap between germline ends came to 9 bases. CDR3 size: 14 residues. Germline loops: CDR1 SGHTA, CDR2 FQGNSA. CDR3 amino acids: CASSLGLGAYEQYF. As DNA, the CDR3 is TGTGCCAGCAGCTTAGGACTGGGCGCCTACGAGCAGTACTTC.

CDR3 coding DNA: TGTGCCTGGAGTGTGATAGGGGGGCCATCCTACGAGCAGTACTTC. This translates into CAWSVIGGPSYEQYF. V usage is TRBV30 and J usage is TRBJ2-7; D possibly uses TRBD1 or TRBD2 (6 bases each). The V gene's germline CDR1 is GTSNPN and CDR2 SVGIG (reference sequence). Trimming removed 0 bases from V and 1 base from J, with 13 bases in between. The CDR3 runs to 15 residues.

As concerns this clone: Germline and junction disagree at one end, which may indicate a read error. The chain joins TRBV7-9 to TRBJ2-7; D call uncertain. The CDR3 has 12 amino acids. Germline CDR1 and CDR2: SEHNR and FQNEAQ (reference sequence). CDR3 in amino acids: CANSLGTLEQYF. As DNA, the CDR3 is TGTGCCAACAGCTTAGGCACACTCGAGCAGTACTTC.

The J gene is TRBJ2-2, the V gene TRBV3-1 (or the pseudogene TRBV3-2); D call uncertain. Germline V gene sequence: CDR1 LGHDT, CDR2 YNNKEL (reference sequence). With 4 bases removed from V and 6 bases from J, the gap between germline ends came to 6 bases. The CDR3 loop spans 12 amino acids. CDR3 loop: CASSRSAGELFF. The DNA for the CDR3 is TGTGCCAGCAGCCGTAGTGCCGGGGAGCTGTTTTTT.

The rearrangement uses TRBV30 and TRBJ2-7; 9 bases fit TRBD2. Trimming at V came to 7 bases and at J to 4 bases, leaving 11 bases not matched to a gene. The CDR3 length is 14 residues. CDR1 GTSNPN and CDR2 SVGIG come from the germline V gene (reference sequence). The CDR3 DNA is TGTGCCTATAGCGGGGGCTTCCAGTTGTACGAGCAGTACTTC. Amino acids: CAYSGGFQLYEQYF.

The chain joins TRBV7-2 to TRBJ2-7; D gene uncertain. The ends were cut back, 1 base at V and 0 bases at J, with 10 bases in the middle. The CDR3 length is 15 residues. CDR1 is SGHTA and CDR2 is FQGNSA in the germline V gene. The CDR3 loop is CASSLDWQLSYEQYF. CDR3 nucleotide sequence: TGTGCCAGCAGCTTAGATTGGCAGCTCTCCTACGAGCAGTACTTC.

The chain employs TRBV7-9 and TRBJ1-5; possibly TRBD1 for D (5 bases). Germline CDR1 and CDR2: SEHNR and FQNEAQ (reference sequence). The CDR3 has 15 amino acids. V shed 4 bases and J shed 6 bases, with 16 bases lying between them. In DNA form, the CDR3 reads TGTGCCAGCAGCTCCTCGGGGGAGGGCGGTCAGCCCCAGCATTTT. Protein sequence: CASSSSGEGGQPQHF.

The V gene is TRBV7-9, the J gene TRBJ2-2; no clear D. The V end was cut by 2 bases, the J end by 4 bases, with 11 bases between. Germline-derived CDR1 and CDR2 are SEHNR and FQNEAQ (reference sequence). The CDR3 totals 15 residues. CDR3 protein: CASSLFVAVTGELFF. The CDR3 DNA follows: TGTGCCAGCAGCTTATTCGTTGCGGTCACCGGGGAGCTGTTTTTT. The full variable domain, completed using reference TRBV7-9 and TRBJ2-2, is DTGVSQNPRHKITKRGQNVTFRCDPISEHNRLYWYRQTLGQGPEFLTYFQNEAQLEKSRLLSDRFSAERPKGSFSTLEIQRTEQGDSAMYLCASSLFVAVTGELFFGEGSRLTVL.

This chain connects TRBV28 to TRBJ1-6; D unresolved. The CDR3 length is 16 residues. The germline gives CDR1 MDHEN, CDR2 SYDVKM. V was clipped by 5 bases and J by 0 bases, with 11 bases between them. The CDR3 reads CASSLLKSSYNSPLHF. CDR3 in DNA: TGTGCCAGCAGTCTGCTCAAGAGCTCCTATAATTCACCCCTCCACTTT.

This CDR3 reads CSVEGGSDSSYNEQFF. CDR3 DNA sequence: TGCAGCGTTGAGGGGGGGTCAGACTCCTCCTACAATGAGCAGTTCTTC. V usage is TRBV29-1 and J usage is TRBJ2-1; 7 bases match TRBD2. CDR1 is SQVTM, CDR2 ANQGSEA, per germline. This CDR3 is built from 16 residues. V trimming: 3 bases; J trimming: 0 bases; junction bases outside the gene matches: 8.

The chain carries TRBV7-9 and TRBJ1-1, with TRBD1 identical over 9 bases. V was pared by 4 bases and J by 3 bases, with 6 bases of the junction left unmatched. Germline CDR1 reads SEHNR; CDR2 reads FQNEAQ (reference sequence). CDR3 length: 15 residues. In DNA form, the CDR3 reads TGTGCCAGCAGCTCTACGGGACAGGGAGACACTGAAGCTTTCTTT. Translating gives CASSSTGQGDTEAFF.

The chain combines TRBV9 with TRBJ2-5; 7 bases fit TRBD1. Losses at the gene ends were 0 bases for V and 1 base for J; bases not matched to a gene: 3. Germline values: CDR1 SGDLS, CDR2 YYNGEE. CDR3 length equals 15 residues. The CDR3 bases are TGTGCCAGCAGCGTAGAGGGGGCGACCCAAGAGACCCAGTACTTC. Protein product: CASSVEGATQETQYF.

CDR3 DNA: TGTGCTAGTGGTCTTGGGGACCTTGAAGCTTTCTTT. Protein: CASGLGDLEAFF. The V gene is TRBV12-5, the J gene TRBJ1-1, with D tentatively TRBD1 (5 bases). This CDR3 has 12 residues. Looked up from germline, CDR1 is LGHNT and CDR2 is FRNRAP. Trimming removed 5 bases from V and 7 bases from J, with 11 bases in between.

The rearrangement uses TRBV10-3 and TRBJ2-1, with TRBD2 matching over 14 bases. Germline V lookup: CDR1 ENHRY, CDR2 SYGVKD. The length of the CDR3 is 15 residues. V shed 6 bases, J shed 7 bases, and the junction held 5 bases outside the gene matches. CDR3 bases: TGTGCCATCAGGGCGGGACTAGCGGGGGTAAATGAGCAGTTCTTC. It encodes CAIRAGLAGVNEQFF.

The chain has TRBV21-1 and TRBJ2-5; the table assigns TRBD1, which was not confirmed against the DNA. TRBV21-1 is deemed a pseudogene. The CDR3 runs to 15 residues. CDR3 nucleotide sequence: TGTGCCAGCAGCAAATTTGGCCCGCCCAAAGAGACCCAGTACTTC. This translates into CASSKFGPPKETQYF.

The chain couples TRBV6-2 or TRBV6-3 to TRBJ2-2, with D possibly being TRBD1 or TRBD2 (7 bases each). V was clipped by 0 bases and J by 3 bases, with 14 bases between them. Germline V gene lookup returns CDR1 MNHEY and CDR2 SVGEGT. CDR3 length equals 17 residues. The CDR3 coding sequence is TGTGCCAGCAGTTACTCGCGGGCAGGGGGGGACACCGGGGAGCTGTTTTTT. Amino acid sequence: CASSYSRAGGDTGELFF.

V is TRBV19 and J is TRBJ1-2; 9 positions match TRBD1. CDR1 is LNHDA and CDR2 is SQIVND in the germline V gene (reference sequence). Unmatched junction bases numbered 6, after V lost 3 bases and J lost 4 bases. The CDR3 is 15 amino acids. CDR3 sequence reads: CASSIWDRDTYGYTF. The CDR3 DNA sequence: TGTGCCAGTAGTATTTGGGACAGGGATACCTATGGCTACACCTTC.

V gene TRBV4-3 combines with J gene TRBJ2-1, with D hard to call. The CDR3 runs 15 residues. CDR1 and CDR2 (germline): LGHNA, YSLEER. Between the trimmed V and J ends, which lost 1 base and 7 bases, there was a span of 14 bases. The CDR3 is CASSQGLNTLNEQFF. CDR3 DNA: TGCGCCAGCAGCCAAGGTCTCAATACCTTGAATGAGCAGTTCTTC.

In its sample, this clone was seen a few times. This rearrangement joins TRBV7-9 to TRBJ1-3; D is unclear. This CDR3 is built from 16 residues. CDR1 is SEHNR and CDR2 is FQNEAQ in the germline V gene (reference sequence). Between the trimmed V and J ends, which lost 4 bases and 1 base, there was a span of 14 bases. Written as DNA, the CDR3 is TGTGCCAGCAGCTGGTCAAAAGCAGAGTCTGGAAACACCATATATTTT. This sequence encodes CASSWSKAESGNTIYF.

CDR3 coding DNA: TGTGCCAGCAGTTACTCAGGGACAGACTATGGCTACACCTTC. Its protein product is CASSYSGTDYGYTF. The V call is TRBV6-5, the J call TRBJ1-2; 7 bases agree with TRBD1. This CDR3 spans 14 amino acids. From germline, CDR1 is MNHEY and CDR2 SVGAGI. The V and J ends lost 0 bases and 3 bases, in that order; junction bases with no gene match: 1.

The gene calls are TRBV5-1 and TRBJ2-7; perhaps TRBD1 as D (6 bases). Germline values: CDR1 SGHRS, CDR2 YFSETQ. The V end lost 1 base, the J end lost 1 base, and 12 bases lay between the germline ends. The CDR3 length is 15 residues. The CDR3 loop is CASSLQAGESYEQYF. The CDR3 coding sequence is TGCGCCAGCAGCTTGCAGGCAGGGGAATCCTACGAGCAGTACTTC.

The rearrangement uses TRBV28 and TRBJ2-7; no definite D call. The length of the CDR3 is 11 residues. From germline, CDR1 is MDHEN and CDR2 SYDVKM. Trimming took off 6 bases at V and 2 bases at J, with 5 bases between the two ends. This CDR3 reads CASSLTYEQYF. CDR3 bases: TGTGCCAGCAGCTTGACCTACGAGCAGTACTTC. Looking up the rest from reference TRBV28 and TRBJ2-7 gives the full variable domain: DVKVTQSSRYLVKRTGEKVFLECVQDMDHENMFWYRQDPGLGLRLIYFSYDVKMKEKGDIPEGYSVSREKKERFSLILESASTNQTSMYLCASSLTYEQYFGPGTRLTVT.

This chain joins TRBV3-1 (or the pseudogene TRBV3-2) and TRBJ2-3, with D hard to call. Germline V gene lookup returns CDR1 LGHDT and CDR2 YNNKEL (reference sequence). Trimming removed 7 bases at V and 2 bases at J, with 16 bases between. This CDR3 region has 15 residues. CDR3 protein: CASTGPVGPTDTQYF. CDR3 DNA: TGTGCCAGCACCGGGCCCGTGGGCCCCACAGATACGCAGTATTTT.

V usage is TRBV4-2 and J usage is TRBJ2-1; 9 nucleotides line up with TRBD2. Trimming cost V 4 bases and J 0 bases; bases outside gene matches: 19. This CDR3 spans 21 amino acids. Germline CDR1 reads LGHNA; CDR2 reads YNFKEQ. CDR3 in amino acids: CASSPQVPSGVGISSYNEQFF. The DNA for the CDR3 is TGTGCCAGCAGCCCCCAAGTCCCTAGCGGGGTCGGTATTAGCTCCTACAATGAGCAGTTCTTC.

The J gene is TRBJ2-3, the V gene TRBV3-1 (or the pseudogene TRBV3-2); 7 nucleotides match TRBD1. The CDR3 runs 17 residues. The germline V gene encodes CDR1 LGHDT and CDR2 YNNKEL (reference sequence). The J segment lost 3 bases and the V segment lost 1 base, leaving 10 bases of the junction unmatched. The CDR3 nucleotides read TGTGCCAGCAGCCAAGGACAGGGTAGATGGTGGACAGATACGCAGTATTTT. This gives the protein CASSQGQGRWWTDTQYF.

The rearrangement joins TRBV2 to TRBJ2-5, with TRBD2 matching 8 bases. The germline V gene encodes CDR1 SNHLY and CDR2 FYNNEI. Trimming removed 5 bases from V and 2 bases from J; junction bases left unmatched: 10. The CDR3 length is 16 residues. CDR3 residues: CASSNPILAAQETQYF. The CDR3 bases are TGTGCCAGCAGTAACCCTATACTAGCGGCACAAGAGACCCAGTACTTC.